This T cell receptor (beta chain) was profiled in a study of beta chain features in type 1 diabetes. Every isolated RNA sample was fully reverse transcribed, so sequencing captured expressed TCRB transcripts. About 3.57 million reads per sample were averaged for naive, central memory and regulatory samples. Clones were read by immunoSEQ multiplex PCR, and TCRdb kept only the in-frame ones, dropping some. This sample has 600,000 to 700,000 clones, with roughly 13% found just once. CD4+ cells of the naive, central memory, regulatory and stem cell-like memory types were sorted via CD45RO/CCR7/CD25/CD127/CD95/CD27. CDR3 length: 15 amino acids. J was trimmed by 2 bases and V by 3 bases; bases with no gene match: 4. Germline assignment: CDR1 KGHSH and CDR2 LQKENI. Study-level results: It was among patients, rather than healthy donors, that naive, central memory and Treg TCRB repertoires appeared more similar. Patients with type 1 diabetes showed fewer VDJ junction insertions and more deletions. Moderately but significantly shorter TCRB CDR3s were found in Type 1 diabetes patients in all four CD4+ subsets.

Notes on this clone: Its matching antigen is unknown.

The specimen was naive CD4+ T cells from blood. The chain recombines TRBV18 with TRBJ2-5, with 9 bases fitting TRBD2. This clonotype was obtained from a man aged 18 to 29 with type 1 diabetes. The DNA for the CDR3 is TGTGCCAGCTCACCTCTAGCGGGGATTCAAGAGACCCAGTACTTC. Its translation: CASSPLAGIQETQYF.